The 14 T cell receptor beta chains in this list originate from one sample, sequenced in a study of blood T cell repertoires in COVID-19 (dated by TCRdb to 2018 to 2021). The library was made by the immunoSEQ multiplex PCR assay. What TCRdb holds here is the immuneACCESS table cut down to in-frame rearrangements. Part of the clones is not present; checked against another copy, under half of the missing clones reflect an unresolved V gene, and the others are unexplained. The sample records 230,000 or so clones, less than 90% of which are singletons. About 2.4% of the sample belongs to the ten largest clones. Sequenced: PBMCs or T cells enriched from blood (not recorded which). The receptors originated from a woman in her twenties or thirties who had recovered from COVID-19.

On this clone: A read error may account for a junction end that differs from germline. The chain links TRBV7-2 to TRBJ2-2, with TRBD1 as a possible D gene (5 bases). CDR3 length: 16 amino acids. CDR1 SGHTA and CDR2 FQGNSA come from the germline V gene. This chain's CDR3 is CASSLEGQGNSGELFF. CDR3 DNA: TGTGCCAGCAGCTTAGAAGGACAAGGGAACAGCGGGGAGCTGTTTTTT.

The rearrangement links TRBV5-8 to TRBJ2-7; D may be TRBD1 (6 bases). Looked up from germline, CDR1 is SGHTS and CDR2 is YDEGEE. The CDR3 is made up of 15 amino acids. Between the trimmed V and J ends, which lost 9 bases and 1 base, there was a span of 20 bases. CDR3 DNA: TGTGCCAATCAACAGGGTAAGACAGATTCCTACGAGCAGTACTTC. Its translation: CANQQGKTDSYEQYF.

This clone was recorded only once. V is TRBV27 and J is TRBJ2-1; 7 nucleotides align to TRBD1. CDR3 length: 14 residues. CDR1 is MNHEY and CDR2 is SMNVEV in the germline V gene (reference sequence). The junction had 4 bases not matched to a gene; V was cut back by 3 bases and J by 5 bases. The CDR3 DNA reads TGTGCCAGCAGTTTTAGGGACAGCAACAATGAGCAGTTCTTC. It specifies CASSFRDSNNEQFF.

The genes are TRBV5-1 and TRBJ2-7; perhaps TRBD1 as D (5 bases). The V gene's germline CDR1 is SGHRS and CDR2 YFSETQ. The CDR3 sequence is 14 residues long. The V and J ends lost 5 bases and 3 bases respectively, with 15 bases between them. The CDR3 is CASSPSFQGYEQYF. As DNA, the CDR3 is TGCGCCAGCAGTCCAAGTTTCCAGGGCTACGAGCAGTACTTC.

This clone was seen just once. V is TRBV11-1 and J is TRBJ2-7, with D perhaps TRBD2 (6 bases). The germline gives CDR1 SGHAT, CDR2 FQDESV (reference sequence). V lost 2 bases and J lost 6, with 14 bases in between. This CDR3 is built from 14 residues. The CDR3: CASSLRTGTFEQYF. In DNA form, the CDR3 reads TGTGCCAGCAGCTTACGCACCGGGACTTTCGAGCAGTACTTC.

This clone was counted once. The chain carries TRBV9 and TRBJ1-4; D may be TRBD1 (5 bases). V was cut by 6 bases and J by 8 bases, with 20 bases left in between. CDR1 and CDR2 (germline): SGDLS, YYNGEE. CDR3 length equals 15 residues. CDR3 in DNA: TGTGCCAGCACCCCAGGCGGGGGTGACGGGGAAAAACTGTTTTTT. Its protein product is CASTPGGGDGEKLFF.

This clone was detected once. The rearrangement uses TRBV5-1 and TRBJ1-4, with 7 bases identical to TRBD1. Germline V gene data show CDR1 as SGHRS and CDR2 as YFSETQ. V was pared by 3 bases and J by 8 bases, with 7 bases of the junction left unmatched. The CDR3 length is 14 residues. For the CDR3, the DNA is TGCGCCAGCAGCTCCGGACAGGAACGGGAAAAACTGTTTTTT. It specifies CASSSGQEREKLFF.

The chain links TRBV5-1 to TRBJ1-1, with TRBD1 as a possible D gene (5 bases). The CDR3 contains 11 residues. The germline CDR1 and CDR2 sequences are SGHRS and YFSETQ. The ends were cut back, 4 bases at V and 11 bases at J, with 12 bases in the middle. The CDR3 sequence is CASSPGGVAFF. In DNA, the CDR3 is TGCGCCAGCAGCCCGGGGGGGGTCGCTTTCTTT.

In DNA, the CDR3 is TGTGCCAGCAGCCGGACAGGCGGGGAGCAGTACTTC. Amino acid sequence: CASSRTGGEQYF. This chain uses TRBV11-3 with TRBJ2-7, with 7 bases matching TRBD1. The CDR3 is made up of 12 amino acids. From germline, CDR1 is SGHNT and CDR2 YENEEA. Germline trimming cut 5 bases from V and 7 bases from J; bases unmatched to any gene: 5. Supplemented by reference TRBV11-3 and TRBJ2-7, the full variable domain reads EAGVVQSPRYKIIEKKQPVAFWCNPISGHNTLYWYLQNLGQGPELLIRYENEEAVDDSQLPKDRFSAERLKGVDSTLKIQPAELGDSAVYLCASSRTGGEQYFGPGTRLTVT.

The chain joins TRBV18 to TRBJ2-7; D not certain. CDR1 and CDR2 from the germline V gene are KGHSH and LQKENI. Trimming took 0 bases from V and 10 from J, leaving 13 bases between them. The CDR3 sequence is 13 residues long. CDR3 DNA: TGTGCCAGCTCACCACCTACGACGGGTATACAGTACTTC. This sequence encodes CASSPPTTGIQYF.

This chain links TRBV11-2 with TRBJ2-7; D possibly corresponds to TRBD2 (5 bases). The length of the CDR3 is 16 residues. Trimming shortened V by 0 bases and J by 4 bases, and 16 bases separated the two germline ends. The V gene's germline CDR1 is SGHAT and CDR2 FQNNGV. As DNA, the CDR3 is TGTGCCAGCAGCTTAGACCTGGACGCACGGGGTTACGAGCAGTACTTC. Encoded protein: CASSLDLDARGYEQYF.

The chain has TRBV7-9 and TRBJ2-1, with TRBD1 matching over 8 bases. This CDR3 spans 15 amino acids. After removal of 3 bases from V and 9 bases from J, the junction contained 10 bases not matched to a gene. From germline, CDR1 is SEHNR and CDR2 FQNEAQ (reference sequence). CDR3 residues: CASSFGDRGSSEQFF. The CDR3 region has the DNA TGTGCCAGCAGCTTTGGAGACAGGGGATCTTCTGAGCAGTTCTTC.

The chain recombines TRBV19 with TRBJ1-1; 9 nucleotides match TRBD1. V lost 0 bases, J lost 4 bases, and 3 bases stayed unmatched. Germline loops: CDR1 LNHDA, CDR2 SQIVND (reference sequence). This CDR3 has 15 amino acids. CDR3 in DNA: TGTGCCAGTAGTATAGAGGGACAGGGAATCACTGAAGCTTTCTTT. It encodes CASSIEGQGITEAFF.

The rearrangement joins TRBV3-1 (or the pseudogene TRBV3-2) to TRBJ2-3; 10 bases are shared with TRBD2. In germline, CDR1 is LGHDT, CDR2 YNNKEL (reference sequence). V gave up 4 bases and J gave up 2 bases; unmatched junction bases: 12. The CDR3 is 18 amino acids. This CDR3 is CASSPEIGLAENTDTQYF. The DNA of the CDR3 is TGTGCCAGCAGCCCTGAAATTGGACTAGCGGAGAACACAGATACGCAGTATTTT.